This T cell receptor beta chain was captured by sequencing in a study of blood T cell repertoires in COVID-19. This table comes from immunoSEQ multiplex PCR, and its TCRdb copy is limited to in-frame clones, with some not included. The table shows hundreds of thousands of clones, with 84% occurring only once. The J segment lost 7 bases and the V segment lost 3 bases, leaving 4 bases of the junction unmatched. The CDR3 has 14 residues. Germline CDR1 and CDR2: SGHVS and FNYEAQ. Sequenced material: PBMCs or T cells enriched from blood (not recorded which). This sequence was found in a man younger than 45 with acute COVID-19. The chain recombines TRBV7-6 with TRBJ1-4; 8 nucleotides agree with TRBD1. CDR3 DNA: TGTGCCAGCAGCTTTCAGGGGGCGGGTGAAAAACTGTTTTTT. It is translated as CASSFQGAGEKLFF.